The rows below give T cell receptor beta chains drawn from one sample of a study of spatial heterogeneity in lung cancer. Each CDR3 protein is one row after TCRdb ran MiXCR on the 5' RACE reads. The sample holds some 10,000 distinct CDR3 sequences; 10% to 15% are singletons and the top ten take 35% to 45%. This specimen consisted of lung tumor tissue, obtained at surgery. The source is a male donor with early-stage non-small cell lung cancer. Each CDR3 is given with its conserved first and last residue. The D gene is left open where the match is weak. Only some rows state a clone size, as once, few, many or a class for expanded clones.

J gene,V gene,clone size,D gene,CDR3 DNA,CDR3 protein
TRBJ2-3,TRBV28,.,.,TGTGCCAGCAGTTTAGGAGTCACAGATACGCAGTATTTT,CASSLGVTDTQYF
TRBJ1-1,TRBV25-1,medium-sized,.,TGTGCCAGCAGTGAATCGGATATGAACACTGAAGCTTTCTTT,CASSESDMNTEAFF
TRBJ1-3,TRBV7-2,few,.,TGTGCCAGCAGCTTAGACCGGCCCAGCTCTGGAAACACCATATATTTT,CASSLDRPSSGNTIYF
TRBJ1-2,TRBV2,few,.,TGTGCCAGCACCCTGAATGGGGAACCCCGAGGGTATGGCTACACCTTC,CASTLNGEPRGYGYTF
TRBJ2-3,TRBV12-3/TRBV12-4,.,.,TGTGCCAGCACCAGGGTGAACGCAGATACGCAGTATTTT,CASTRVNADTQYF
TRBJ2-1,TRBV19,many,TRBD2,TGTGCCAGTAGTATTAGCGGGGGGTCGTCCTACAATGAGCAGTTCTTC,CASSISGGSSYNEQFF
TRBJ2-3,TRBV7-9,.,TRBD2,TGTGCCAGCAGCTTAAAGCGGGGGGGCCAGACAGATACGCAGTATTTT,CASSLKRGGQTDTQYF
TRBJ2-3,TRBV7-8,.,.,TGTGCCAGCAGCTCCCACAGAGCCTCTCTGTCAGATACGCAGTATTTT,CASSSHRASLSDTQYF
TRBJ1-2,TRBV13,.,TRBD1,TGTGCCAGCAGCTACGACAGGGATTATGGCTACACCTTC,CASSYDRDYGYTF
TRBJ2-7,TRBV4-1,.,.,TGCGCCAGCAGCCAAGATCGGGCAGGGTGGGACTACGAGCAGTACTTC,CASSQDRAGWDYEQYF
TRBJ2-4,TRBV29-1,.,.,TGCAGCGTTGAAGATACCCAGGGGAACATTCAGTACTTC,CSVEDTQGNIQYF
TRBJ2-7,TRBV7-2,many,.,TGTGCCAGCAGCGCCCGAGGATGGGCATTTCAGTACTTC,CASSARGWAFQYF
TRBJ2-3,TRBV6-5,few,.,TGTGCCAGCAGTTACAGGCGCGGCACAGATACGCAGTATTTT,CASSYRRGTDTQYF
TRBJ2-3,TRBV7-2,.,.,TGTGCCAGCAATCAAAATCCGGGGGCGGATACGCAGTATTTT,CASNQNPGADTQYF
TRBJ2-1,TRBV4-3,many,TRBD2,TGCGCCAGCAGCCAAGATTTCGTCGGGGGGGGCCAGGATGAGCAGTTCTTC,CASSQDFVGGGQDEQFF
TRBJ2-2,TRBV6-5,few,TRBD1,TGTGCCAGCAGCCGACAGGGCGCGAACACCGGGGAGCTGTTTTTT,CASSRQGANTGELFF
TRBJ2-7,TRBV5-1,many,TRBD1,TGCGCCAGCAGCTTTACAGGGGGTATCTACGAGCAGTACTTC,CASSFTGGIYEQYF
TRBJ1-1,TRBV20-1,many,.,TGCAGTGCTACAGGGCACACAGGGATGGCTTTCTTT,CSATGHTGMAFF
TRBJ2-7,TRBV2,many,TRBD1,TGTGCCAGCACTCCGGACAGGGGCCCCTTCGGAGAGCAGTACTTC,CASTPDRGPFGEQYF
TRBJ2-3,TRBV4-1,.,TRBD2,TGCGCCAGCAGCCCCAAGACTAGCGGGGTTGCAGATACGCAGTATTTT,CASSPKTSGVADTQYF
TRBJ2-6,TRBV4-2,few,.,TGTGCCAGCAGCCAAGACGGGGCGGGGGCACCCTCTGGGGCCAACGTCCTGACTTTC,CASSQDGAGAPSGANVLTF
TRBJ2-7,TRBV7-8,.,TRBD1,TGTGCCAGCAGCCTAGGACAGGATCCACTTCAGTACTTC,CASSLGQDPLQYF
TRBJ1-3,TRBV28,medium-sized,TRBD1,TGTGCCAGCAGCCCGACCGGGGTCGGACAGGGTATTTTGGACACCATATATTTT,CASSPTGVGQGILDTIYF
TRBJ1-4,TRBV20-1,many,.,TGCAGTGCCAAGGAGGGCGCAGCAACTAATGAAAAACTGTTTTTT,CSAKEGAATNEKLFF
TRBJ2-1,TRBV28,large,.,TGTGCCAGCAGCCCCCCCGAGTGGGGTGAGCAGTTCTTC,CASSPPEWGEQFF
TRBJ2-7,TRBV12-3/TRBV12-4,few,.,TGTGCCAGCAGTGCGGCGAGGCAGGCCTCCTACGAGCAGTACTTC,CASSAARQASYEQYF
TRBJ2-7,TRBV20-1,many,TRBD2,TGCAGTGCCTTCCGGCTAGCGGGGTACGAGCAGTACTTC,CSAFRLAGYEQYF
TRBJ2-3,TRBV20-1,few,.,TGCAGTGCTAACCTACCCACCCCAGGGAATACGCAGTATTTT,CSANLPTPGNTQYF
TRBJ1-1,TRBV6-1,many,.,TGTGCCAGCAACCTTAGGACAAAGGAAGCTTTCTTT,CASNLRTKEAFF
TRBJ1-2,TRBV29-1,.,.,TGCAGCGTTGGATTCAGGGCCTCCTATGGCTACACCTTC,CSVGFRASYGYTF
TRBJ1-2,TRBV20-1,.,.,TGCAGTGCTAGAAAGGGGGTTTTGAGCTACACCTTC,CSARKGVLSYTF
TRBJ1-6,TRBV5-6,.,.,TGTGCCAGCAGCGACGGGGGCTCCTATAATTCACCCCTCCACTTT,CASSDGGSYNSPLHF
TRBJ2-3,TRBV29-1,few,.,TGCAGCGTTGCAGGGGCAATCGCAGATACGCAGTATTTT,CSVAGAIADTQYF
TRBJ1-4,TRBV14,.,.,TGTGCCAGCAGCCAAGCTACGGAATGGGAAAAACTGTTTTTT,CASSQATEWEKLFF
TRBJ2-4,TRBV28,.,.,TGTGCCAGCAGTCTTATTTCCAAAAACATTCAGTACTTC,CASSLISKNIQYF
TRBJ2-7,TRBV28,medium-sized,.,TGTGCCAGCGGTATTGCACAAGAAGAGCAGTACTTC,CASGIAQEEQYF
TRBJ2-7,TRBV7-2,many,.,TGTGCCAGCAGCTTCACCCGGGACAAGGCCTACGAGCAGTACTTC,CASSFTRDKAYEQYF
TRBJ1-2,TRBV7-9,.,.,TGTGCCAGCAGCCTTCGTCCCCCAAGGGGAGGCGGCTACACCTTC,CASSLRPPRGGGYTF
TRBJ2-1,TRBV7-2,.,TRBD2,TGTGCCAGCAGCGGACTAGCCCATGAGCAGTTCTTC,CASSGLAHEQFF
TRBJ2-7,TRBV6-5,.,TRBD1,TGTGCCAGCAGTTCCCCCGGTCCGACAGGGGCCTACGAGCAGTACTTC,CASSSPGPTGAYEQYF
TRBJ1-2,TRBV20-1,few,.,TGCAGTGCTTTGATTGGGGGCGGGTACTATGGCTACACCTTC,CSALIGGGYYGYTF
TRBJ1-3,TRBV12-3/TRBV12-4,few,.,TGTGCCAGCAGTTCTGGGGGGAACGTGAACACCATATATTTT,CASSSGGNVNTIYF
TRBJ1-6,TRBV7-2,few,.,TGTGCCAGCAGCTTAGACGGGGGCAATCTAATCAATTCACCCCTCCACTTT,CASSLDGGNLINSPLHF
TRBJ2-1,TRBV6-5,.,.,TGTGCCAGCAGTAATCCCGGGACTCTTTACAATGAGCAGTTCTTC,CASSNPGTLYNEQFF
TRBJ1-6,TRBV27,.,.,TGTGCCAGCAGTTACCGGGACTCAAATTCACCCCTCCACTTT,CASSYRDSNSPLHF
TRBJ2-1,TRBV10-3,many,TRBD1,TGTGCCATCAGTGAGTCGGGACAGGGGGCGGTCAATGAGCAGTTCTTC,CAISESGQGAVNEQFF
TRBJ2-7,TRBV10-3,.,.,TGTGCCATCAGTGAGAGGGCGGTCTACGAGCAGTACTTC,CAISERAVYEQYF
TRBJ1-1,TRBV2,.,TRBD1,TGTGCCAGCAGTGAAGCCCAAGGACAGGGGGCTAATCTGGAAGCTTTCTTT,CASSEAQGQGANLEAFF
TRBJ2-7,TRBV6-6,.,.,TGTGCCAGCAGAGATAGACAGGAAGCCTACGTGGAGCAGTACTTC,CASRDRQEAYVEQYF
TRBJ2-3,TRBV5-1,.,TRBD2,TGCGCCAGCAGCCTCTACGGGACTAGCGGCACAGATACGCAGTATTTT,CASSLYGTSGTDTQYF
TRBJ1-1,TRBV6-5,.,.,TGTGCCAGCATCACTAACACTGAAGCTTTCTTT,CASITNTEAFF
TRBJ2-5,TRBV18,few,TRBD1,TGTGCCAGCTCCCGGGGTGGACAGGCGGAGACCCAGTACTTC,CASSRGGQAETQYF
TRBJ2-3,TRBV4-3,.,.,TGCGCCAGCAGCCAAGAATTGGGCTCAGATACGCAGTATTTT,CASSQELGSDTQYF